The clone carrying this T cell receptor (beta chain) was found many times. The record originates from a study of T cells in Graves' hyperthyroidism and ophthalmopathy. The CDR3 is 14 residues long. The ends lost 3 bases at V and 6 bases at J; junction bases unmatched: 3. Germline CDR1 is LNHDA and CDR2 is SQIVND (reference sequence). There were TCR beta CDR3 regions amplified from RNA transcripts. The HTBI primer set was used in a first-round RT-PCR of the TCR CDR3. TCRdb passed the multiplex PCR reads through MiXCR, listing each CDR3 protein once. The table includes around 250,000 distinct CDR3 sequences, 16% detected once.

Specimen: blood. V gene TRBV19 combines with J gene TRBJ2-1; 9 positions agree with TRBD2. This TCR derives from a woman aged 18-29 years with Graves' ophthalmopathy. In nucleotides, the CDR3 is TGTGCCAGTAGTATCGTTAGCGGGGGCAATGAGCAGTTCTTC. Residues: CASSIVSGGNEQFF. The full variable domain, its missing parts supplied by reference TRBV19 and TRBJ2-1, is DGGITQSPKYLFRKEGQNVTLSCEQNLNHDAMYWYRQDPGQGLRLIYYSQIVNDFQKGDIAEGYSVSREKKESFPLTVTSAQKNPTAFYLCASSIVSGGNEQFFGPGTRLTVL.